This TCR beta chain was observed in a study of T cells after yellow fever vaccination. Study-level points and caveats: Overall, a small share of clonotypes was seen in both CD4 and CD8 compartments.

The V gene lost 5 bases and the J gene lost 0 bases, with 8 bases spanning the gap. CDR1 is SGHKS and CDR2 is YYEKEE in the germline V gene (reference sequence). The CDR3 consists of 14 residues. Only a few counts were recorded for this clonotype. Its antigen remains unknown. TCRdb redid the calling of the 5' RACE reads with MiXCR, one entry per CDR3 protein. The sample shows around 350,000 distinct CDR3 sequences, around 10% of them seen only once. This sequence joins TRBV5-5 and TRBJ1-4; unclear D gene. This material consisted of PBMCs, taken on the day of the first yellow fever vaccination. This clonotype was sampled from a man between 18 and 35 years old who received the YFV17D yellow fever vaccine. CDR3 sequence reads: CASSPDPTNEKLFF. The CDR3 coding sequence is TGTGCCAGCAGTCCCGACCCAACTAATGAAAAACTGTTTTTT.